A selection of T cell receptor beta chains follows, all from one sample in a study of blood T cell repertoires in COVID-19. Sequencing used immunoSEQ multiplex PCR; TCRdb keeps in-frame clones, though not all of them. The sample shows 120,000 or so clones, about 80% of them seen only once. The sample taken for sequencing was peripheral blood. All receptors derive from a woman over 75 with acute or convalescent COVID-19. CDR3s include the opening cysteine and the closing phenylalanine or tryptophan. The D gene is left open where the match is weak.

v_call	d_call	cdr3_aa
TRBV29-1	TRBD1	CSVEGQGENQPQHF
TRBV3-1/TRBV3-2	NA	CASSQGEYGYTF
TRBV5-6	TRBD1	CASSLVRGRGETQYF
TRBV5-4	NA	CASSLDVGHTEAFF
TRBV3-1/TRBV3-2	NA	CASSGGSNSPLHF
TRBV7-8	TRBD2	CASSLVGTRSYEQYF
TRBV4-2	TRBD1	CASSQGRGITGAGGYTF
TRBV5-1	TRBD2	CARPYYSGDNQETQYF
TRBV6-1	TRBD2	CASSEALLAARYNEQFF
TRBV4-2	TRBD2	CASSQGSSGAEETQYF
TRBV28	TRBD1	CASRTRTRTGGVGVEKLFF
TRBV11-2	NA	CASSLSGAGWATEAFF
TRBV28	TRBD1	CASSLEGAGYEQYF
TRBV11-3	TRBD1	CASSRGQLETQYF
TRBV6-5	NA	CASSYGESTEAFF
TRBV5-1	NA	CASSLFGTEAFF
TRBV7-8	NA	CASVQSGVVDTEAFF
TRBV9	NA	CASSAQDTAENSPLHF
TRBV27	TRBD2	CASGLAGGQDEQFF
TRBV27	NA	CASSLFSNTEAFF
TRBV3-1/TRBV3-2	NA	CASSQGPGGNQPQHF
TRBV5-5	NA	CASSLGTVQETQYF
TRBV6-5	NA	CASRQGLNTEAFF
TRBV5-1	TRBD1	CASSLAYRDRGDYGYTF
TRBV30	TRBD2	CAWSVGGGQETQYF
TRBV30	NA	CAWSGVLRAGEQYF
TRBV10-2	TRBD1	CASRDQDRGSPLHF
TRBV6-6	NA	CASNTRNTEAFF
TRBV7-2	NA	CASSQSRGVYGYTF
TRBV6-1	TRBD2	CASSELTSGSTDTQYF
TRBV29-1	NA	CSGGFTGSYNEQFF
TRBV7-9	NA	CASSPLGEVDTYGKLFF
TRBV5-5	NA	CASSFAGGAEETQYF
TRBV4-1	NA	CASSQDRGEWGTEAFF
TRBV18	TRBD1	CASSPRDRAEQYF
TRBV5-1	NA	CASSLTPSEYTDTQYF
TRBV5-4	TRBD1	CASSPRTGTGEQYF
TRBV7-8	TRBD1	CASSSPQGSEQFF
TRBV6-1	NA	CASSEALQGFTDTQYF
TRBV2	TRBD1	CASNPGTGLYEQYF
TRBV7-9	NA	CASSPRRVGNTIYF
TRBV30	NA	CAWRFSENTEAFF